The entry below describes one T cell receptor beta chain. The RNA, about 0.5 to 1 ug, was put through reverse transcription using random hexamers. Amplification of TCR beta CDR3 by immunoSEQ multiplex PCR spanned 54 Vbeta and 13 Jbeta. TCRdb fed the immunoSEQ multiplex PCR reads into MiXCR, producing one record per CDR3 protein. In the table there are roughly 200,000 distinct CDR3 sequences, 91% of which are singletons. This sample stems from a study of CD8 T cells in Susac syndrome. Study-level background: Among sequenced Susac syndrome patients, more than five had active disease and eight or nine were in remission. Blood was drawn from patients with Susac syndrome. At that point, they were therapy-naive, on corticosteroids, or on intravenous immunoglobulin alone.

CDR1 and CDR2 from the germline V gene are KGHDR and SFDVKD. V gave up 2 bases and J gave up 3 bases, with 7 bases separating them. The CDR3 covers 14 residues. The diagnostic criteria were recently defined, and patients with Susac syndrome met them for definite or probable disease. This sequence joins TRBV24-1 and TRBJ2-1, with D perhaps assigned TRBD1 or TRBD2 (5 bases each). This TCR was sampled from a human donor with Susac syndrome. The sample taken for sequencing was CD4+ T cells from PBMCs. In nucleotides, the CDR3 is TGTGCCACCAGTGATTCTGGGGGCTACAATGAGCAGTTCTTC. Its protein is CATSDSGGYNEQFF.